One TCR beta chain is described in this entry. This CDR3 is also generated by other DNA sequences in the sample. This entry is derived from a study of T cells in localized non-small cell lung cancer. The ends were cut back, 1 base at V and 0 bases at J, with 7 bases in the middle. Per the germline V gene, CDR1 is SGHTA and CDR2 is FQGNSA. The CDR3 loop spans 15 amino acids. Generated by immunoSEQ multiplex PCR, the TCRdb table keeps only in-frame clones and is missing some. Seen here are 15,000 to 25,000 clones, about 90% observed once, and the top ten hold less than 5%. The chain employs TRBV7-2 and TRBJ2-1; D not resolved. The source was peripheral blood, collected before any cancer treatment. The TCR was taken from a male donor aged 60 or over with stage I squamous cell lung carcinoma. The CDR3 protein is CASSLEASSYNEQFF. As DNA, the CDR3 is TGTGCCAGCAGCTTAGAAGCGAGCTCCTACAATGAGCAGTTCTTC. The full variable domain, its missing parts supplied by reference TRBV7-2 and TRBJ2-1, is GAGVSQSPSNKVTEKGKDVELRCDPISGHTALYWYRQSLGQGLEFLIYFQGNSAPDKSGLPSDRFSAERTGGSVSTLTIQRTQQEDSAVYLCASSLEASSYNEQFFGPGTRLTVL.